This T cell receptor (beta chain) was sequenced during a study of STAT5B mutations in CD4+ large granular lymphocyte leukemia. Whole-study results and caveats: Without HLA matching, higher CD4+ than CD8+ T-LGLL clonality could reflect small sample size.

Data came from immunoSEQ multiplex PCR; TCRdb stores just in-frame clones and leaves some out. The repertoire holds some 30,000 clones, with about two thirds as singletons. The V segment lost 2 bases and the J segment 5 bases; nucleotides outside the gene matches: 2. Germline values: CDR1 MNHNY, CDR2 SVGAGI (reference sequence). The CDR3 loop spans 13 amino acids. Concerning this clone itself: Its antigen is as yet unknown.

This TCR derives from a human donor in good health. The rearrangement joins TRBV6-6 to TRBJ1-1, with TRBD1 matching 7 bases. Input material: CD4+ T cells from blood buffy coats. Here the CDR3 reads CASSYQGETEAFF. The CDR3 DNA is TGTGCCAGCAGTTACCAGGGGGAAACTGAAGCTTTCTTT.